The 26 T cell receptor beta chains given below trace back to one sample, sequenced in a study of cytomegalovirus exposure and HLA in healthy donors. Amplification used 60 Vbeta primers and 13 Jbeta primers. Libraries were prepared by immunoSEQ multiplex PCR; TCRdb keeps only in-frame clonotypes and omits some of them. The sample records around 140,000 clones, roughly four fifths being singletons. Sequencing input: PBMCs. The receptors derive from a male donor in good health and CMV-seronegative.

The gene calls are TRBV11-3 and TRBJ1-1; D is ambiguous. The germline V gene has CDR1 SGHNT and CDR2 YENEEA. The CDR3 has 13 residues. With 5 bases removed from V and 5 bases from J, the gap between germline ends came to 12 bases. Here the CDR3 reads CASSPNEGTEAFF. Written as DNA, the CDR3 is TGTGCCAGCAGCCCGAATGAGGGTACTGAAGCTTTCTTT.

The table lists this clone with a count of one. The chain has TRBV2 and TRBJ2-1; 9 bases map to TRBD1. This CDR3 spans 13 amino acids. The trim removed 6 bases at V and 7 bases at J, leaving 4 bases unmatched. Per the germline V gene, CDR1 is SNHLY and CDR2 is FYNNEI. This CDR3 reads CASRGQGVNEQFF. The CDR3 DNA reads as TGTGCCAGCAGGGGACAGGGAGTTAATGAGCAGTTCTTC.

Notes on this clone: One end of the junction fails to match germline, which may point to a read error. The chain combines TRBV7-9 with TRBJ2-1; TRBD1 aligns across 7 bases. Germline V lookup: CDR1 SEHNR, CDR2 FQNEAQ (reference sequence). The CDR3 length is 14 residues. CDR3 amino acids: CSSSLDLDRRGQFF. CDR3 nucleotides: TGTTCCAGCAGCTTAGATCTGGACAGGCGAGGGCAGTTCTTC.

This chain connects TRBV15 to TRBJ2-7; 9 bases match TRBD2. The CDR3 is 14 residues long. V lost 5 bases to trimming and J lost 3 bases; unmatched junction nucleotides: 5. Germline assignment: CDR1 LNHNV and CDR2 YYDKDF (reference sequence). In DNA form, the CDR3 reads TGTGCCACCAGCGGGTTTAGCGGGAGCTACGAGCAGTACTTC. It codes for CATSGFSGSYEQYF.

The chain has TRBV6-5 and TRBJ2-5; TRBD1 matches 7 bases. From germline, CDR1 is MNHEY and CDR2 SVGAGI. The V segment lost 6 bases and the J segment 5 bases; nucleotides outside the gene matches: 9. The CDR3 has 14 residues. CDR3: CASSHTGDGETQYF. The CDR3 DNA reads TGTGCCAGCAGCCATACAGGGGATGGGGAGACCCAGTACTTC.

This clone came up a few times. The rearrangement uses TRBV7-8 and TRBJ2-1; TRBD2 aligns across 10 bases. The CDR3 has 18 residues. Germline V gene lookup returns CDR1 SGHVS and CDR2 FQNEAQ. The junction had 8 bases not matched to a gene; V was cut back by 3 bases and J by 0 bases. DNA for the CDR3: TGTGCCAGCAGCTTCCCCCCTAGCGGGGGCCTCTCCTACAATGAGCAGTTCTTC. As protein: CASSFPPSGGLSYNEQFF.

This clone was seen a handful of times. The chain is built from TRBV27 and TRBJ1-1; possibly TRBD1 for D (6 bases). V gave up 5 bases and J gave up 5 bases, with 18 bases separating them. From germline, CDR1 is MNHEY and CDR2 SMNVEV (reference sequence). The CDR3 consists of 15 residues. The CDR3 loop reads CASSPGGRGVTEAFF. The CDR3 nucleotides read TGTGCCAGCAGTCCGGGGGGTAGGGGGGTGACTGAAGCTTTCTTT.

This chain links TRBV9 with TRBJ1-3; the match to TRBD1 covers 8 bases. The germline gives CDR1 SGDLS, CDR2 YYNGEE. The CDR3 is made up of 14 amino acids. With V trimmed by 4 bases and J by 8 bases, 8 bases remained unmatched. The CDR3, as DNA: TGTGCCAGCAGCCCGACAGGGGAACTATACACCATATATTTT. Encoded protein: CASSPTGELYTIYF.

J is TRBJ1-5 and V is TRBV4-1, with D possibly being TRBD1 (5 bases). This CDR3 spans 13 amino acids. CDR1 is MGHRA, CDR2 YSYEKL, per germline. Trimming pared 4 bases from V and 5 bases from J, leaving 9 bases between. CDR3 loop: CASSLQADQPQHF. The CDR3 nucleotides read TGCGCCAGCAGCCTACAGGCAGATCAGCCCCAGCATTTT.

The chain recombines TRBV7-9 with TRBJ2-2, with a tentative D call TRBD1 (8 bases). CDR1 and CDR2 from the germline V gene are SEHNR and FQNEAQ (reference sequence). The CDR3 is 17 amino acids. V was pared by 5 bases and J by 6 bases, with 22 bases between. The CDR3 DNA reads as TGTGCCAGCAGCACCCGGGCAAACAGGGGGGGGCCCGGGGAGCTGTTTTTT. This translates into CASSTRANRGGPGELFF.

The V gene is TRBV28, the J gene TRBJ2-5, with 11 bases that match TRBD2. Germline CDR1 MDHEN, CDR2 SYDVKM. This CDR3 has 17 amino acids. The ends lost 1 base at V and 5 bases at J; junction bases unmatched: 9. Here the CDR3 reads CASSLSYLAGGRETQYF. In DNA, the CDR3 is TGTGCCAGCAGTTTATCCTACCTAGCGGGGGGCCGGGAGACCCAGTACTTC.

In this sample, this clone turned up once. The rearrangement uses TRBV6-5 and TRBJ2-5; D possibly corresponds to TRBD2 (5 bases). This CDR3 is 11 amino acids long. CDR1 is MNHEY and CDR2 is SVGAGI in the germline V gene. V shed 7 bases and J shed 5 bases, with 8 bases lying between them. The CDR3 spells CASTTGETQYF. The CDR3 DNA reads TGTGCCAGCACCACGGGGGAGACCCAGTACTTC.

The rearrangement links TRBV6-6 to TRBJ1-5; TRBD1 matches at 7 bases. Germline loops: CDR1 MNHNY, CDR2 SVGAGI (reference sequence). The CDR3 consists of 14 residues. Unmatched junction bases numbered 7, after V lost 6 bases and J lost 5 bases. The DNA for the CDR3 is TGTGCCAGCAGCCTAGACAGGGAGGATCAGCCCCAGCATTTT. Protein sequence: CASSLDREDQPQHF.

The chain employs TRBV13 and TRBJ2-1; 7 nucleotides align to TRBD2. From germline, CDR1 is PRHDT and CDR2 FYEKMQ (reference sequence). The CDR3 length is 13 residues. V trimming: 8 bases; J trimming: 9 bases; junction bases outside the gene matches: 10. Written as DNA, the CDR3 is TGTGCCAGCGGAGCGGGGCTTGGAGTTGAGCAGTTCTTC. It specifies CASGAGLGVEQFF. Full variable domain (outside the CDR3, taken from reference TRBV13 and TRBJ2-1): AAGVIQSPRHLIKEKRETATLKCYPIPRHDTVYWYQQGPGQDPQFLISFYEKMQSDKGSIPDRFSAQQFSDYHSELNMSSLELGDSALYFCASGAGLGVEQFFGPGTRLTVL.

This rearrangement joins TRBV14 to TRBJ2-3; 8 nucleotides line up with TRBD2. V trimming: 1 base; J trimming: 6 bases; junction bases outside the gene matches: 9. CDR3 length: 16 residues. Per the germline V gene, CDR1 is SGHDN and CDR2 is FVKESK. The CDR3 nucleotides are TGTGCCAGCAGCCAAGGTGGAGCGGGGGTCTGGGATACGCAGTATTTT. The encoded protein is CASSQGGAGVWDTQYF.

This clone has a handful of counts. The rearrangement links TRBV20-1 to TRBJ1-2; the D gene is possibly TRBD1 (5 bases). The CDR3 sequence is 11 residues long. Looked up from germline, CDR1 is DFQATT and CDR2 is SNEGSKA (reference sequence). Trimming took off 5 bases at V and 7 bases at J, with 11 bases between the two ends. The CDR3 reads CSALFGGGYTF. As DNA, the CDR3 is TGCAGTGCTTTATTCGGGGGTGGCTACACCTTC.

The chain joins TRBV30 to TRBJ2-4; 8 nucleotides match TRBD2. This CDR3 contains 13 residues. CDR1 GTSNPN and CDR2 SVGIG come from the germline V gene (reference sequence). The ends lost 2 bases at V and 8 bases at J; junction bases unmatched: 5. CDR3 bases: TGTGCCTGGAGTCAAGCGGGAGTAGACATTCAGTACTTC. Protein product: CAWSQAGVDIQYF.

The V call is TRBV9, the J call TRBJ1-1; 8 bases agree with TRBD1. V trimming: 2 bases; J trimming: 1 base; junction bases outside the gene matches: 10. Looked up from germline, CDR1 is SGDLS and CDR2 is YYNGEE. The CDR3 spans 17 residues. CDR3 nucleotides: TGTGCCAGCAGCGTCAGCCGTAAGACAGGGGAGAACACTGAAGCTTTCTTT. Protein sequence: CASSVSRKTGENTEAFF.

The gene calls are TRBV6-1 and TRBJ2-7, with D unresolved. Trimming stripped 4 bases from V and 1 base from J, with 8 bases between. Germline-derived CDR1 and CDR2 are MNHNS and SASEGT. This CDR3 has 13 amino acids. CDR3 region: CASSVGRSYEQYF. The CDR3 DNA follows: TGTGCCAGCAGTGTTGGCAGGTCCTACGAGCAGTACTTC.

The chain has TRBV19 and TRBJ2-2, with 9 bases identical to TRBD1. Germline CDR1 and CDR2: LNHDA and SQIVND (reference sequence). J lost 5 bases, V lost 10 bases, and 23 bases had no gene match. The CDR3 spans 19 residues. CDR3 sequence reads: CATKKPPREGTGRTGELFF. In nucleotides, the CDR3 is TGTGCCACCAAAAAACCCCCCCGGGAAGGGACAGGGAGAACCGGGGAGCTGTTTTTT.

This chain joins TRBV10-3 and TRBJ2-7; D perhaps matches TRBD1 (5 bases). CDR1 and CDR2 from the germline V gene are ENHRY and SYGVKD. The ends were cut back, 3 bases at V and 6 bases at J, with 21 bases in the middle. This CDR3 region has 16 residues. CDR3 nucleotide sequence: TGTGCCATCAGTGACTCGACCCGTCAGGGTGGACGCGAGCAGTACTTC. Encoded protein: CAISDSTRQGGREQYF.

The CDR3: CAISEVGVDTPQHF. The CDR3 nucleotides are TGTGCCATCAGTGAGGTCGGAGTCGATACGCCCCAGCATTTT. The chain couples TRBV10-3 to TRBJ1-5; D not certain. The V end was cut by 2 bases, the J end by 9 bases, with 14 bases between. Per germline, CDR1 ENHRY and CDR2 SYGVKD. The CDR3 runs to 14 residues.

The V and J genes are TRBV7-9 and TRBJ2-2; D is possibly TRBD2 (5 bases). Germline assignment: CDR1 SEHNR and CDR2 FQNEAQ (reference sequence). The CDR3 covers 12 residues. The V and J ends lost 2 bases and 7 bases respectively, with 5 bases between them. This CDR3 is CASSLSGGELFF. Written as DNA, the CDR3 is TGTGCCAGCAGCTTAAGCGGCGGGGAGCTGTTTTTT.

The CDR3 here is CASSAFRGYQPQHF. The CDR3 nucleotides read TGTGCCAGCAGCGCATTTAGGGGCTATCAGCCCCAGCATTTT. V and J are TRBV7-8 and TRBJ1-5, with D possibly matching TRBD1 (5 bases). CDR3 size: 14 residues. The germline V and J ends were trimmed by 5 bases and 5 bases, with 13 bases remaining between them. Germline assignment: CDR1 SGHVS and CDR2 FQNEAQ.

V gene TRBV30 combines with J gene TRBJ1-6; the match to TRBD1 covers 11 bases. V gave up 4 bases and J gave up 11 bases; unmatched junction bases: 4. The CDR3 runs 13 residues. Germline assignment: CDR1 GTSNPN and CDR2 SVGIG (reference sequence). The CDR3 reads CAWKGQGVTPLHF. The CDR3 nucleotides read TGTGCCTGGAAGGGACAGGGGGTCACACCCCTCCACTTT. The full variable domain, rest sourced from reference TRBV30 and TRBJ1-6, is SQTIHQWPATLVQPVGSPLSLECTVEGTSNPNLYWYRQAAGRGLQLLFYSVGIGQISSEVPQNLSASRPQDRQFILSSKKLLLSDSGFYLCAWKGQGVTPLHFGNGTRLTVT.

This clone appeared a few times. V gene TRBV14 combines with J gene TRBJ2-7; no definite D call. The germline V and J ends were trimmed by 4 bases and 0 bases, with 13 bases remaining between them. CDR3 size: 15 residues. The germline gives CDR1 SGHDN, CDR2 FVKESK. CDR3 coding DNA: TGTGCCAGCAGCCTCGACATGCTGAGCTCCTACGAGCAGTACTTC. Translation: CASSLDMLSSYEQYF.